This paragraph reports one T cell receptor beta chain. Its antigen is not known. Amplification of TRBV12-4/TRBJ1-2 clonotypes used adaptor-ligated barcode primers. TCRdb re-called the multiplex PCR reads with MiXCR, one entry per CDR3 protein. This repertoire shows about 950 distinct CDR3 sequences, roughly 9% found once; its top ten account for roughly 86%. Findings and limits, study-wide: Naive CD4+ cells shared around an eighth of tumor Treg sequences. In terms of TCR gene usage, tumor memory CD4+ T cells clustered together with blood and lymph node memory CD4+ cells, as well as with lymph node naive CD4+ cells. Tumor Tregs overlapped most with tumor, then blood, naive CD4+ cells.

Naive CD4+ T cells were purified with Tregs depleted by CD25. This CDR3 has 14 residues. V was clipped by 6 bases and J by 4 bases; unmatched bases: 6. The sequence was obtained from a female donor with breast cancer. Sequencing was performed on naive CD4+ T cells sorted from blood. Subset indicated: naive CD4+ T cells, CD4+CD45RA+CD25-. The V gene is TRBV12-3 or TRBV12-4, the J gene TRBJ1-2; TRBD1 aligns across 9 bases. The CDR3 DNA sequence: TGTGCCAGCAGCCAGGGACAGGGCTCCTATGGCTACACCTTC. This codes for CASSQGQGSYGYTF.